This T cell receptor (beta chain) was recorded in a study of T-cell memory formation after mild COVID-19. Study summary: Among the donors, TCR clusters were largely specific to each donor.

A word on this clonotype: What it binds is not known.

The CDR3 is made up of 14 amino acids. CDR1 and CDR2 from the germline V gene are MNHNS and SASEGT. With V trimmed by 11 bases and J by 2 bases, 7 bases remained unmatched. Findings and limits, study-wide: Several responding clones turned up in pre-infection memory, indicating that cross-reactive memory may have taken part.

5'RACE, which relied on constant-segment primers, yielded TCR alpha and TCR beta cDNA libraries carrying sample barcodes and UMIs. TCRdb recomputed calls from the 5' RACE reads with MiXCR, one row per CDR3 protein. The sample includes about 27,000 distinct CDR3 sequences, 7.4% of them seen just once. This TCR was recovered from an adult woman who had mild COVID-19 (a few samples of this study predate the infection). Cell type and time point are not known. Sequencing input: PBMCs or a T cell subset sorted from them (not recorded which). The chain joins TRBV6-1 to TRBJ1-5, with TRBD1 matching 9 bases. CDR3 DNA: TGTGCCGCCGGGTGGACAGGGGGCAATCAGCCCCAGCATTTT. Its translation: CAAGWTGGNQPQHF.